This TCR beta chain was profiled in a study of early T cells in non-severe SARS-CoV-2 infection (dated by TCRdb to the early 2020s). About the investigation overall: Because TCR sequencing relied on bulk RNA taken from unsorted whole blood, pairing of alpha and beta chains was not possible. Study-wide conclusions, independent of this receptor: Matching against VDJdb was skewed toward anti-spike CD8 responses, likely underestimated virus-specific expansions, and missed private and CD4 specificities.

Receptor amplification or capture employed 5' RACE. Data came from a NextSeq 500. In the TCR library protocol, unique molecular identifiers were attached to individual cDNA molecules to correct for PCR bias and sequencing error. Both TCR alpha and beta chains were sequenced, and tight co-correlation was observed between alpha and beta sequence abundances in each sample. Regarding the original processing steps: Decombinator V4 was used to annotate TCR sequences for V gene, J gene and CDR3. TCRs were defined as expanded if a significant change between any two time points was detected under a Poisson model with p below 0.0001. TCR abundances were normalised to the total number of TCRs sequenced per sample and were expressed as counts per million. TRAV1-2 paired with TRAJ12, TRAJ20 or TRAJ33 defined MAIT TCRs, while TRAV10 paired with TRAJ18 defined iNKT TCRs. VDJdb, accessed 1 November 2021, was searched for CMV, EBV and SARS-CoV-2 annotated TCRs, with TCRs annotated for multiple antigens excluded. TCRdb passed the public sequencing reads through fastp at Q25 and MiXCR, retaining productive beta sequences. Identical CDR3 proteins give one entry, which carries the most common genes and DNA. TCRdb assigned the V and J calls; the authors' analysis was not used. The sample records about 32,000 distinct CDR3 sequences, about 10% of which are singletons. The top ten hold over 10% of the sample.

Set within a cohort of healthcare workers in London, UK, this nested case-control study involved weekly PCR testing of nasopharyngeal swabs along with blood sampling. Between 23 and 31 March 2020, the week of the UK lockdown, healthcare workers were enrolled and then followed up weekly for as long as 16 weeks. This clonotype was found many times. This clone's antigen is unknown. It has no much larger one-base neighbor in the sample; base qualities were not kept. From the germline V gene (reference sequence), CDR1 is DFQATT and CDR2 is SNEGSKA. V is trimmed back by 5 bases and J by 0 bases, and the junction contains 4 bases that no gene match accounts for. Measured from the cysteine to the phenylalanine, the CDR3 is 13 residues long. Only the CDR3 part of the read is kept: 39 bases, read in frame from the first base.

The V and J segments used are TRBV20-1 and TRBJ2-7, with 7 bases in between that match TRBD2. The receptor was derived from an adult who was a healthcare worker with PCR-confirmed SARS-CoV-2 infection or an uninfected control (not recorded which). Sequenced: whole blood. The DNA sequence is TGCAGTGCTGGGGGAGGGATCTCCTACGAGCAGTACTTC. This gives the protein CSAGGGISYEQYF.